This T cell receptor beta chain was observed in a study of blood T cell repertoires in COVID-19. Overall study context: Samples representing acute and convalescent COVID-19 were sourced from the United States, Italy and Spain.

Authors' methods: Reference gene primer amplification gave nucleated cell count estimates. Assay used: immunoSEQ multiplex PCR; TCRdb lists only in-frame clones, some missing. From that table come the V and J calls and clone size; the DNA was used to work out D and trimming. The sample consists of about 300,000 clones, roughly 83% of them appearing once. CDR1 and CDR2 from the germline V gene are KGHSH and LQKENI. The CDR3 extends over 13 amino acids. The V gene lost 1 base and the J gene lost 8 bases, with 6 bases spanning the gap. The receptor comes from a woman in her forties or fifties with acute or convalescent COVID-19. This chain links TRBV18 with TRBJ1-6, with D unclear. Input material: peripheral blood. The CDR3 spells CASSPHHDSPLHF. The CDR3 coding sequence is TGTGCCAGCTCACCACATCATGATTCACCCCTCCACTTT.